The 7 T cell receptor beta chains below come from one sample, sequenced in a study of blood T cell repertoires in COVID-19. Sequenced by immunoSEQ multiplex PCR; TCRdb stores in-frame clones only, minus some. The table shows 250,000 or so clones, with about 89% occurring only once. Sequencing used PBMCs or T cells enriched from blood (not recorded which). Receptors originate from a human donor in a cohort exposed to, infected with or recovered from COVID-19 (not recorded which). The donor label of this sample is uncertain.

The chain couples TRBV7-2 to TRBJ1-2; D might be TRBD1 (6 bases). The CDR3 length is 16 residues. The V end was cut by 4 bases, the J end by 4 bases, with 19 bases between. In germline, CDR1 is SGHTA, CDR2 FQGNSA. The CDR3 protein is CASSSSGGAQGYGYTF. The CDR3 DNA reads TGTGCCAGCAGCTCGTCTGGGGGGGCCCAAGGCTATGGCTACACCTTC. Filled out from reference TRBV7-2 and TRBJ1-2, the complete variable domain reads GAGVSQSPSNKVTEKGKDVELRCDPISGHTALYWYRQSLGQGLEFLIYFQGNSAPDKSGLPSDRFSAERTGGSVSTLTIQRTQQEDSAVYLCASSSSGGAQGYGYTFGSGTRLTVV.

The CDR3 bases are TGTGCTAGTGCCAAACTGGGACAAGGAGACACCGGGGAGCTGTTTTTT. It encodes CASAKLGQGDTGELFF. V is TRBV12-5 and J is TRBJ2-2; a weak D match, TRBD1 (6 bases). Trimming cost V 7 bases and J 3 bases, with 18 bases left between them. This CDR3 has 16 residues. Germline values: CDR1 LGHNT, CDR2 FRNRAP.

The V call is TRBV12-3 or TRBV12-4, the J call TRBJ2-2; D gene uncertain. The CDR3 length is 11 residues. Trimming took off 6 bases at V and 5 bases at J, with 4 bases between the two ends. DNA for the CDR3: TGTGCCAGCAGCCAAACCGGGGAGCTGTTTTTT. Its protein is CASSQTGELFF.

The chain carries TRBV27 and TRBJ1-1, with a weak D call TRBD1 (6 bases). The length of the CDR3 is 16 residues. Trimming removed 5 bases from V and 3 bases from J, with 19 bases in between. Germline CDR1 is MNHEY and CDR2 is SMNVEV (reference sequence). Here the CDR3 DNA reads TGTGCCAGCAGTCCTCAGGGGACCGGGGTGGACACTGAAGCTTTCTTT. Residues: CASSPQGTGVDTEAFF.

In this sample, this clone turned up a few times. The V gene is TRBV3-1 (or the pseudogene TRBV3-2), the J gene TRBJ1-6, with TRBD1 matching over 7 bases. The CDR3 extends over 16 amino acids. The ends lost 5 bases at V and 7 bases at J; junction bases unmatched: 11. From germline, CDR1 is LGHDT and CDR2 YNNKEL (reference sequence). The CDR3 coding sequence is TGTGCCAGCAGCTTCGAAACTAGGGGACAGAATTCACCCCTCCACTTT. Amino acids: CASSFETRGQNSPLHF.

The chain couples TRBV7-2 to TRBJ2-3, with 7 bases matching TRBD2. The CDR3 runs to 16 residues. Germline-derived CDR1 and CDR2 are SGHTA and FQGNSA. The V segment lost 5 bases and the J segment 8 bases; nucleotides outside the gene matches: 16. This chain's CDR3 is CASSPQPSGGGGTQYF. The CDR3 coding sequence is TGTGCCAGCAGCCCCCAGCCAAGTGGCGGCGGGGGTACGCAGTATTTT. The full variable domain, in which reference TRBV7-2 and TRBJ2-3 provide the parts outside the CDR3, is GAGVSQSPSNKVTEKGKDVELRCDPISGHTALYWYRQSLGQGLEFLIYFQGNSAPDKSGLPSDRFSAERTGGSVSTLTIQRTQQEDSAVYLCASSPQPSGGGGTQYFGPGTRLTVL.

This rearrangement joins TRBV7-9 to TRBJ2-1, with 9 bases identical to TRBD2. The germline V gene has CDR1 SEHNR and CDR2 FQNEAQ (reference sequence). The CDR3 is 17 residues long. Trimming at V came to 5 bases and at J to 7 bases, leaving 15 bases not matched to a gene. For the CDR3, the DNA is TGTGCCAGCAGCCTAGGCCGGCGCGGGGGGGATAAGAATGAGCAGTTCTTC. It yields the protein CASSLGRRGGDKNEQFF.